The 18 T cell receptor beta chains below all came from one sample that was sequenced in a study of blood T cell repertoires in COVID-19. Generated by immunoSEQ multiplex PCR, the TCRdb table keeps only in-frame clones and is missing some. The profile shows hundreds of thousands of clones, 65% to 85% of them singletons. The sequenced sample consisted of peripheral blood. These receptors all stem from a woman in her forties or fifties with acute or convalescent COVID-19.

The chain recombines TRBV2 with TRBJ2-5, with D maybe TRBD2 (7 bases). The CDR3 sequence is 18 residues long. Germline V gene data show CDR1 as SNHLY and CDR2 as FYNNEI. Trimming shortened V by 7 bases and J by 1 base, and 25 bases separated the two germline ends. The CDR3 nucleotides read TGTGCCAGCATCGGAACAGGGATCGTAGCGGGCCGCCAAGAGACCCAGTACTTC. This gives the protein CASIGTGIVAGRQETQYF.

On this clone: A much larger clonotype is one base distant, so this may be a read error. The CDR3 reads CASSSRTGANYGYTF. The CDR3 coding sequence is TGCGCCAGCAGCTCCCGGACAGGGGCTAACTATGGCTACACCTTC. V and J are TRBV5-1 and TRBJ1-2; 9 bases agree with TRBD1. CDR1 SGHRS and CDR2 YFSETQ come from the germline V gene. V shed 3 bases and J 0 bases; nucleotides not matched to a gene: 3. The CDR3 totals 15 residues.

The chain is built from TRBV5-1 and TRBJ1-5, with 7 bases lining up with TRBD1. Per the germline V gene, CDR1 is SGHRS and CDR2 is YFSETQ. The CDR3 spans 14 residues. J lost 3 bases, V lost 2 bases, and 2 bases had no gene match. CDR3 protein: CASSFGQDNQPQHF. CDR3 coding DNA: TGCGCCAGCAGCTTCGGACAGGACAATCAGCCCCAGCATTTT.

CDR3 sequence: CASSHSGTLNEQFF. The CDR3 DNA reads as TGTGCCAGCAGCCATTCCGGGACTCTCAATGAGCAGTTCTTC. The rearrangement uses TRBV11-2 and TRBJ2-1; tentative D call: TRBD2 (6 bases). CDR1 and CDR2 from the germline V gene are SGHAT and FQNNGV. There are 14 residues in the CDR3. The V and J ends lost 5 bases and 6 bases respectively, with 14 bases between them.

This rearrangement joins TRBV29-1 to TRBJ2-4; 9 bases align to TRBD2. In germline, CDR1 is SQVTM, CDR2 ANQGSEA. CDR3 length: 14 residues. Trimming cost V 5 bases and J 6 bases; bases outside gene matches: 8. In nucleotides, the CDR3 is TGCAGCGTTACCTCTAGCGGGACCTCAAACATTCAGTACTTC. Its translation: CSVTSSGTSNIQYF.

In DNA form, the CDR3 reads TGTGCCAGCAGCCCTGATCTCCTAGCGGAGCTGAACACCGGGGAGCTGTTTTTT. Translated: CASSPDLLAELNTGELFF. V is TRBV5-4 and J is TRBJ2-2; 7 bases fit TRBD2. CDR3 length: 18 residues. Trimming took 4 bases from V and 1 from J; bases not matched to a gene: 13. Germline V gene lookup returns CDR1 SGHNT and CDR2 YYREEE (reference sequence).

The gene calls are TRBV10-3 and TRBJ1-2; D ambiguous. The CDR3 contains 12 residues. V gave up 4 bases and J gave up 3 bases, with 6 bases separating them. Germline V gives CDR1 ENHRY, CDR2 SYGVKD. CDR3 loop: CAISGEDYGYTF. The CDR3 DNA reads TGTGCCATCAGTGGGGAGGACTATGGCTACACCTTC.

J is TRBJ2-7 and V is TRBV20-1, with 11 bases fitting TRBD1. The CDR3 totals 14 residues. Germline V gene data show CDR1 as DFQATT and CDR2 as SNEGSKA (reference sequence). The junction had 8 bases not matched to a gene; V was cut back by 5 bases and J by 5 bases. The CDR3 DNA reads as TGCAGTGCTGGTGCGGGGACAGGGGGAAACGAGCAGTACTTC. This translates into CSAGAGTGGNEQYF.

The table lists this clone with a count of one. The V and J genes are TRBV5-8 and TRBJ2-2; the match to TRBD2 covers 7 bases. The CDR3 covers 17 residues. V lost 4 bases, J lost 3 bases, and 12 bases stayed unmatched. Germline CDR1 SGHTS, CDR2 YDEGEE. CDR3 in amino acids: CASSAGASSGYTGELFF. CDR3 DNA sequence: TGTGCCAGCAGCGCCGGGGCCTCTAGCGGCTACACCGGGGAGCTGTTTTTT. The entire variable domain, with the rest obtained from reference TRBV5-8 and TRBJ2-2, is as follows: EAGVTQSPTHLIKTRGQQATLRCSPISGHTSVYWYQQALGLGLQFLLWYDEGEERNRGNFPPRFSGRQFPNYSSELNVNALELEDSALYLCASSAGASSGYTGELFFGEGSRLTVL.

This chain joins TRBV3-1 (or the pseudogene TRBV3-2) and TRBJ1-1, with a possible D match to TRBD1 (6 bases). Germline CDR1 and CDR2: LGHDT and YNNKEL (reference sequence). CDR3 length: 15 amino acids. Trimming shortened V by 4 bases and J by 1 base, and 13 bases separated the two germline ends. The CDR3 DNA reads TGTGCCAGCAGCCGCAAAAGGGGGGGGAACACTGAAGCTTTCTTT. Its protein product is CASSRKRGGNTEAFF.

This chain connects TRBV7-9 to TRBJ2-7; 8 nucleotides align to TRBD2. V was pared by 5 bases and J by 0 bases, with 9 bases of the junction left unmatched. CDR1 is SEHNR and CDR2 is FQNEAQ in the germline V gene (reference sequence). The CDR3 is made up of 16 amino acids. CDR3 sequence (DNA): TGTGCCAGCAGCGCCTCAAGCGGGAGTGGCTCCTACGAGCAGTACTTC. It translates to CASSASSGSGSYEQYF.

V usage is TRBV24-1 and J usage is TRBJ2-6; 11 bases are shared with TRBD1. The germline CDR1 and CDR2 sequences are KGHDR and SFDVKD. The CDR3 consists of 15 residues. Losses at the gene ends were 3 bases for V and 15 bases for J; bases not matched to a gene: 9. CDR3 protein: CATSDPDRGLRDLTF. CDR3 coding DNA: TGTGCCACCAGTGATCCGGACAGGGGGCTAAGGGACCTGACTTTC.

The genes are TRBV12-2 and TRBJ2-5; TRBD2, the table's D call, was not compared with the DNA. TRBV12-2 is recorded as a pseudogene. The CDR3 has 16 amino acids. The chain's CDR3 is CASRLDRTSGRETQYF. DNA of the CDR3: TGTGCAAGTCGCTTAGACCGGACTAGCGGGAGAGAGACCCAGTACTTC.

V and J are TRBV6-5 and TRBJ2-7, with TRBD1 matching over 8 bases. Looked up from germline, CDR1 is MNHEY and CDR2 is SVGAGI. With 4 bases clipped from V and 2 bases from J, the junction kept 4 bases outside the gene matches. The CDR3 length is 14 residues. The CDR3 coding sequence is TGTGCCAGCAGTTTACGGACAGGGCCCTACGAGCAGTACTTC. Its protein is CASSLRTGPYEQYF.

The chain joins TRBV7-2 to TRBJ2-2, with 9 bases lining up with TRBD2. CDR1 SGHTA and CDR2 FQGNSA come from the germline V gene. The length of the CDR3 is 16 residues. Unmatched junction bases numbered 11, after V lost 5 bases and J lost 7 bases. The CDR3 protein is CASSRGGRGVNGELFF. In DNA form, the CDR3 reads TGTGCCAGCAGCAGGGGCGGGAGGGGTGTTAACGGGGAGCTGTTTTTT.

This chain uses TRBV29-1 with TRBJ1-1, with TRBD1 matching 9 bases. V shed 8 bases, J shed 4 bases, and the junction held 8 bases outside the gene matches. Germline CDR1 is SQVTM and CDR2 is ANQGSEA. The CDR3 length is 13 residues. The CDR3 is CSTQQGAGTEAFF. The CDR3 DNA is TGCAGCACGCAACAGGGGGCGGGCACTGAAGCTTTCTTT.

The chain links TRBV2 to TRBJ2-2; D might be TRBD1 (5 bases). Germline CDR1 is SNHLY and CDR2 is FYNNEI. This CDR3 has 15 amino acids. V lost 6 bases and J lost 2, with 13 bases in between. The DNA for the CDR3 is TGTGCCAGCAGGGGTCATCAGGGAAACACCGGGGAGCTGTTTTTT. The encoded protein is CASRGHQGNTGELFF.

This rearrangement joins TRBV20-1 to TRBJ1-2, with unresolved D. The CDR3 length is 15 residues. CDR1 and CDR2 (germline): DFQATT, SNEGSKA (reference sequence). V was trimmed by 3 bases and J by 0 bases, leaving 14 bases between them. CDR3 in DNA: TGCAGTGCTAGTTCCGAGTCAAAACCTAACTATGGCTACACCTTC. Translated: CSASSESKPNYGYTF.